This TCR beta chain is drawn from a study of T cells in Graves' hyperthyroidism and ophthalmopathy (dated by TCRdb to the late 2010s). With regard to the full study: Peripheral blood samples were taken at initial diagnosis, before any treatment was given. A discovery cohort of about 96 patients, about 40 with Graves' ophthalmopathy and approximately 55 with stable Graves' hyperthyroidism, was used to find distinguishing TCR V-J signatures. Whether ophthalmopathy could be predicted prospectively was tested in an independent validation cohort made up of 18 to 20 hyperthyroidism patients plus 17 patients who later progressed to ophthalmopathy. The roughly 91 discovery patients were randomly divided into training and test sets at a 7:3 ratio. In addition, the study compared T-cell repertoires in thyroid tissue and in blood from about 6 Graves' hyperthyroidism patients. After sampling, hyperthyroidism patients received methimazole starting at 30 mg daily, and ophthalmopathy patients received high-dose intravenous methylprednisolone. TCR Vbeta CDR3 sequencing of 120 to 150 peripheral blood samples (approximately 44 ophthalmopathy, 75 hyperthyroidism and some 17 progressor patients) is reported in the paper.

Amplification of TCR beta CDR3 regions was carried out from RNA transcripts. For the first round of RT-PCR on the TCR CDR3, the HTBI primer set was used together with the Qiagen OneStep RT-PCR kit. The libraries were constructed in a second round of multiplex PCR and then size-selected and purified. Libraries were sequenced paired-end with 100 bp reads on an Illumina HiSeq2000. On the authors' methods: Raw data were processed with SOAPnuke, discarding reads with adapters, uncalled bases, mean Phred below 15, or no exact constant-primer or identifier match. High-quality paired reads were merged using COPE v1.2.5, and each unique nucleotide sequence was defined as a clonotype. MiTCR v1.1 was used to align the clonotypes against IMGT TRBV, TRBD and TRBJ reference segments. Analysis was restricted to V-J combinations with a frequency above 0.0001, which covered just over 98% of repertoires. A TCS score was defined as the ratio between F50 (clonal expansion) and ExV (chaos), using BLOSUM62-based TCRdist between CDR3 peptides within each V-J. Welch's t-statistics and random forest reduced around 520 V-J features to around 14, which were used in a naive Bayes classifier (R e1071). TCRdb cleaned the public reads at Q25 with fastp, built clones with MiXCR and kept in-frame beta chains. A single entry per CDR3 protein holds the most common genes and DNA from its merged rows. TCRdb assigned the V and J calls; the authors' analysis was not used. The sample table records more than 500,000 distinct CDR3 sequences; roughly 16% of these occur just once. The leading ten clones occupy around 4% of the sample.

Study-wide findings and limitations: No statistical method was used to set the sample size in advance, and investigators knew the group allocation. A model built on a 13 V-J signature distinguished ophthalmopathy from stable hyperthyroidism, reaching roughly 88% sensitivity and about 81% specificity in cross-validation and 80%/75% in testing. In validation, the model predicted progression to ophthalmopathy a median of approximately 6.3 months before onset, with over 60% sensitivity and almost 75% specificity. Most expanded thyroid clonotypes (frequency above 0.001) were also found in blood, which suggests that blood repertoires may mirror thyroid immune responses.

Stable Graves' hyperthyroidism was defined as the absence of progression to ophthalmopathy over 18 months of follow-up. Hyperthyroidism patients were aged 18 to 65 years and newly diagnosed, with disease duration of less than 2 months. Patients with uncontrolled infections, other autoimmune diseases, pregnancy or lactation were excluded. Diagnoses were established on the basis of clinical symptoms, serum thyroxine and TRAb, thyroid ultrasound, and orbital computed tomography. PBMCs were isolated from around 10 ml of fresh peripheral blood by Ficoll-Paque density gradient centrifugation. Trizol reagent was used to extract total RNA, and RNA quality was then checked on an Agilent 2100 Bioanalyzer. Concerning this clonotype itself: This clone's antigen is unknown. No per-base quality is available; no much larger clone lies one base away.

Trimming removed 5 bases from V and 3 bases from J, leaving 14 bases between the germline ends. Measured from the cysteine to the phenylalanine, the CDR3 is 15 residues long. The entry retains the CDR3 DNA only, 45 bases that are in frame from base 1. The germline V gene (reference sequence) sets CDR1 to SEHNR and CDR2 to FQNEAQ. Sequencing was done on a sample of blood. This receptor was identified in a woman aged 25 to 39 with Graves' hyperthyroidism. This sequence uses TRBV7-9 and TRBJ2-1, with TRBD1 tentatively as D gene (5 bases match). The CDR3 region: CASSIQGPLYNEQFF. The sequence in DNA is TGTGCCAGCAGCATCCAGGGTCCCCTCTACAATGAGCAGTTCTTC.